These 8 T cell receptor beta chains share one sample of origin, sequenced in a study of blood T cells in healthy people across ages. Alongside a J-beta primer mix, a sample-barcoded 5' primer served in a second PCR lasting about 7 to 11 cycles. MiXCR, run by TCRdb on the 5' RACE reads, gives a single entry per CDR3 protein. The table records hundreds of thousands of distinct CDR3 sequences, around a quarter of them present only once. In addition, the sample was reused for a study of T cells of mothers and their children.

Sequencing was carried out using blood. These receptors were obtained from a boy aged 10-17 years in good health.

V and J are TRBV5-1 and TRBJ2-5; TRBD2 agrees at 10 bases. CDR1 is SGHRS and CDR2 is YFSETQ in the germline V gene. V dropped 7 bases and J dropped 1; count of bases not matched to a gene: 10. The CDR3 consists of 16 residues. The CDR3 protein is CASHTSGALPQETQYF. CDR3 DNA sequence: TGCGCCAGCCATACTAGCGGGGCCCTTCCCCAAGAGACCCAGTACTTC.

This clonotype showed up just a few times. The chain combines TRBV28 with TRBJ2-5; 8 bases are a match to TRBD1. After removal of 2 bases from V and 4 bases from J, the junction contained 3 bases not matched to a gene. The CDR3 has 14 residues. Germline CDR1 MDHEN, CDR2 SYDVKM. CDR3 sequence reads: CASSLPGTGETQYF. CDR3 in DNA: TGTGCCAGCAGTTTACCCGGGACAGGAGAGACCCAGTACTTC.

There are many counts of this clonotype. The CDR3 DNA reads TGTGCCAGCAGCTTCGACATAAAAACTGAAGCTTTCTTT. Its protein product is CASSFDIKTEAFF. The V gene is TRBV7-8, the J gene TRBJ1-1; D unclear. The CDR3 has 13 amino acids. V was cut by 3 bases and J by 5 bases, with 10 bases left in between. Germline V lookup: CDR1 SGHVS, CDR2 FQNEAQ. The whole variable domain, remainder taken from reference TRBV7-8 and TRBJ1-1, is GAGVSQSPRYKVAKRGQDVALRCDPISGHVSLFWYQQALGQGPEFLTYFQNEAQLDKSGLPSDRFFAERPEGSVSTLKIQRTQQEDSAVYLCASSFDIKTEAFFGQGTRLTVV.

The rearrangement links TRBV19 to TRBJ1-2, with D unclear. Germline CDR1 LNHDA, CDR2 SQIVND (reference sequence). V dropped 8 bases and J dropped 4 bases, with 8 bases sitting between them. The CDR3 covers 11 residues. The CDR3 protein is CASGVVYGYTF. The CDR3 bases are TGTGCCAGTGGCGTAGTCTATGGCTACACCTTC.

V and J are TRBV5-1 and TRBJ1-1, with D unresolved. V was pared by 1 base and J by 1 base, with 5 bases between. Per the germline V gene, CDR1 is SGHRS and CDR2 is YFSETQ. The CDR3 sequence is 13 residues long. CDR3 region: CASSLPENTEAFF. The CDR3 DNA reads as TGCGCCAGCAGCTTGCCCGAGAACACTGAAGCTTTCTTT.

This clonotype was seen only a few times. CDR3 loop: CASSSRPPGQGNNEQFF. For the CDR3, the DNA is TGTGCCAGCAGTTCTAGACCTCCCGGACAGGGAAACAATGAGCAGTTCTTC. The gene calls are TRBV28 and TRBJ2-1; 8 bases are a match to TRBD1. This CDR3 region has 17 residues. Germline V gene data show CDR1 as MDHEN and CDR2 as SYDVKM. Trimming cost V 4 bases and J 5 bases; bases outside gene matches: 13. Filled out from reference TRBV28 and TRBJ2-1, the complete variable domain reads DVKVTQSSRYLVKRTGEKVFLECVQDMDHENMFWYRQDPGLGLRLIYFSYDVKMKEKGDIPEGYSVSREKKERFSLILESASTNQTSMYLCASSSRPPGQGNNEQFFGPGTRLTVL.

This clonotype was detected ten times or more. CDR3 nucleotide sequence: TGTGCCAGCTCTTACTACGAGCAGTACTTC. The encoded protein is CASSYYEQYF. The chain has TRBV25-1 and TRBJ2-7; D gene uncertain. Between the trimmed V and J ends, which lost 8 bases and 3 bases, there was a span of 5 bases. The CDR3 extends over 10 amino acids. The germline V gene has CDR1 MGHDK and CDR2 SYGVNS.

Ten or more counts support this clonotype. The chain employs TRBV7-3 and TRBJ2-3; D unresolved. The CDR3 contains 14 residues. Germline V gives CDR1 SGHTA, CDR2 FQGTGA. V was pared by 4 bases and J by 0 bases, with 8 bases between. CDR3 bases: TGTGCCAGCAGCTCCTCGCATAGCACAGATACGCAGTATTTT. This sequence encodes CASSSSHSTDTQYF.